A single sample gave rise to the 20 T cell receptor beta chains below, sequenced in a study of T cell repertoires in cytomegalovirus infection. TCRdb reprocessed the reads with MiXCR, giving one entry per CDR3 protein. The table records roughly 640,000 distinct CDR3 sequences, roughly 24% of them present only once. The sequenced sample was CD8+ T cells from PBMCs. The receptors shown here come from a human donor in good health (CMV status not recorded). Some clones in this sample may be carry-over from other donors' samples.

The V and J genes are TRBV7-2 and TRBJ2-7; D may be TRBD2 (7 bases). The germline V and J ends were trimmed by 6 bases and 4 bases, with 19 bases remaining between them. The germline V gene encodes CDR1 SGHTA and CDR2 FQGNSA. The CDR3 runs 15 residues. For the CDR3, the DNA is TGTGCCAGCAGGATAGGGGGGGGGCCGGGGTACGAGCAGTACGTC. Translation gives CASRIGGGPGYEQYV.

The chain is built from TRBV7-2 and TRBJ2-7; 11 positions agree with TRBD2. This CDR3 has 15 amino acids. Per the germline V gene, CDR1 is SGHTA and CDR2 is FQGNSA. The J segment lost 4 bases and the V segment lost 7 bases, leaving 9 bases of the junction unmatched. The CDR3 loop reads CTSTQLAGDPYEQYF. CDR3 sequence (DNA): TGTACCAGCACCCAACTAGCGGGGGACCCTTACGAGCAGTACTTC.

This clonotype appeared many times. Written as DNA, the CDR3 is TGTGCCAGCGGCCAGAACACTGAAGCTTTCTTT. It is translated as CASGQNTEAFF. The chain is built from TRBV6-2 or TRBV6-3 and TRBJ1-1, with D uncertain. Between the trimmed V and J ends, which lost 8 bases and 1 base, there was a span of 5 bases. CDR1 is MNHEY and CDR2 is SVGEGT in the germline V gene. This CDR3 spans 11 amino acids.

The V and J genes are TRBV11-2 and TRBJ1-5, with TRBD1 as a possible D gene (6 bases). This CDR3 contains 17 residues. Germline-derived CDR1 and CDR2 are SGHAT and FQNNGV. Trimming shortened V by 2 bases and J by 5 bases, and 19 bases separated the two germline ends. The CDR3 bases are TGTGCCAGCAGCTTAAGTGTGGGGTACAGGGATCATCAGCCCCAGCATTTT. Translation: CASSLSVGYRDHQPQHF.

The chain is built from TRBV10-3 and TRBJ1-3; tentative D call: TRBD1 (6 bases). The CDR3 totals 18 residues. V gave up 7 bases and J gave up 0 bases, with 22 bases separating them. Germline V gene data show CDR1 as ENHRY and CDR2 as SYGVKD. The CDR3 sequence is CAIKVHLPGTNSGNTIYF. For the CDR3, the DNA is TGTGCCATCAAGGTCCATCTGCCCGGGACAAACTCTGGAAACACCATATATTTT.

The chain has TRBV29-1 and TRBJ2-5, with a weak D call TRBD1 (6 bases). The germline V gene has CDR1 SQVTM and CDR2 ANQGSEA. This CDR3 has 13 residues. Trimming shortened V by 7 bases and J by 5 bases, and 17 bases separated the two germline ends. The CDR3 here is CSALRGFGETQYF. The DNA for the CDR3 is TGCAGCGCCCTCAGGGGTTTCGGGGAGACCCAGTACTTC. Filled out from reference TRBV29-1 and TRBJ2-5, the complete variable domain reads SAVISQKPSRDICQRGTSLTIQCQVDSQVTMMFWYRQQPGQSLTLIATANQGSEATYESGFVIDKFPISRPNLTFSTLTVSNMSPEDSSIYLCSALRGFGETQYFGPGTRLLVL.

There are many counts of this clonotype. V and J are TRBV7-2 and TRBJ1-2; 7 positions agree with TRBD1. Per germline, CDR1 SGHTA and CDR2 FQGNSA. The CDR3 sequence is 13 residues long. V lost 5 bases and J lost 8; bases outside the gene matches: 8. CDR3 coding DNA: TGTGCCAGCAGCCGTTCAGGGGGTCGAGGCTACACCTTC. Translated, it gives CASSRSGGRGYTF.

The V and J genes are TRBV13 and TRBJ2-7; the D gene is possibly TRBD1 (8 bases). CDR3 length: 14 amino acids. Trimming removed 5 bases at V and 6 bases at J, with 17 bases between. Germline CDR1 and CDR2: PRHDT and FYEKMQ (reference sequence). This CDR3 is CASSGPNRGGEQYF. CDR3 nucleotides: TGTGCCAGCAGCGGGCCAAACAGGGGGGGCGAGCAGTACTTC.

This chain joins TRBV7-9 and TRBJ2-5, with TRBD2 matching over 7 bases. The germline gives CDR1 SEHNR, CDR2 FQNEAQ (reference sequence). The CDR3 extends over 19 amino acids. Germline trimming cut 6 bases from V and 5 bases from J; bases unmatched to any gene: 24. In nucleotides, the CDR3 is TGTGCCAGCAGTCGCCAGGGACCCACCGTGCGGGGGAATTGGGAGACCCAGTACTTC. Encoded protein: CASSRQGPTVRGNWETQYF.

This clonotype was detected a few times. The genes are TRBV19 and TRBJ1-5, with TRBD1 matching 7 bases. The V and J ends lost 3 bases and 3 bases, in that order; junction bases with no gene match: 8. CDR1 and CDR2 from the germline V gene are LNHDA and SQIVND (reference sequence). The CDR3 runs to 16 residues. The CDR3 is CASSIPGTEVNQPQHF. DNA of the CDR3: TGTGCCAGTAGTATCCCCGGGACAGAAGTCAATCAGCCCCAGCATTTT.

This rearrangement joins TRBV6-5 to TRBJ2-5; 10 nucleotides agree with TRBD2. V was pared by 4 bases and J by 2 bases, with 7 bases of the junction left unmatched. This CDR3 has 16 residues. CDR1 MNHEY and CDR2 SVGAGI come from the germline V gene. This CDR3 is CASSSLLAGAQETQYF. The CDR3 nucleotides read TGTGCCAGCAGTTCACTTCTAGCGGGAGCACAAGAGACCCAGTACTTC.

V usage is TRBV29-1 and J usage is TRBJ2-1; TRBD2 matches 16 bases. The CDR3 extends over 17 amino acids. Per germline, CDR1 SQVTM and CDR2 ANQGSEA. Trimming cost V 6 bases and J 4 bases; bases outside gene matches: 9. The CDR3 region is CSVLGLAGGPWYNEQFF. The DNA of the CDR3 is TGCAGCGTCCTGGGACTAGCGGGGGGGCCTTGGTACAATGAGCAGTTCTTC.

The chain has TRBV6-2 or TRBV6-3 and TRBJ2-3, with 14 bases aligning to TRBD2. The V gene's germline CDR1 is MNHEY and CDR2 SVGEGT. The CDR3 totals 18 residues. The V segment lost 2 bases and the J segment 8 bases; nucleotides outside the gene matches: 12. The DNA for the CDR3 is TGTGCCAGCAGTTACCCTTGGACTAGCGGGGGGTTCATGGGTACGCAGTATTTT. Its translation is CASSYPWTSGGFMGTQYF.

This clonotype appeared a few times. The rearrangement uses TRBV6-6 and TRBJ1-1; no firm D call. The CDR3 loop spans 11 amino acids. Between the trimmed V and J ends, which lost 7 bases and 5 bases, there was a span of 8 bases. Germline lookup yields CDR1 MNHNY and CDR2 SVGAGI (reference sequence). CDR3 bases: TGTGCCAGCATCTCTCGGACTGAAGCTTTCTTT. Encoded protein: CASISRTEAFF.

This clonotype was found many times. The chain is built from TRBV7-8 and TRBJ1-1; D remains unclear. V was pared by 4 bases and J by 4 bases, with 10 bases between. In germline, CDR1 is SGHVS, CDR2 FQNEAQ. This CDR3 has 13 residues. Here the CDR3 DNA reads TGTGCCAGCAGCTCCCTCGGAGTCACTGAAGCTTTCTTT. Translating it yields CASSSLGVTEAFF.

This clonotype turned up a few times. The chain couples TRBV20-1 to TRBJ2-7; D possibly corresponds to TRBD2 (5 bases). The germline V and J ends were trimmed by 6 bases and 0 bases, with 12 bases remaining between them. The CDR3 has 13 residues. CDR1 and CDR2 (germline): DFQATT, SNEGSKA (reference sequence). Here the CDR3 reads CSALTGSSYEQYV. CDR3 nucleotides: TGCAGTGCCCTAACGGGATCCTCCTACGAGCAGTACGTC.

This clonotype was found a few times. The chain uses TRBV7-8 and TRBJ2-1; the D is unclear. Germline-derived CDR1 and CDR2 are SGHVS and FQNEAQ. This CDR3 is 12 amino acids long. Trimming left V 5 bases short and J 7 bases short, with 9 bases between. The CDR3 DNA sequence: TGTGCCAGCAGCCGCGCTGGGAATGAGCAGTTCTTC. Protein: CASSRAGNEQFF.

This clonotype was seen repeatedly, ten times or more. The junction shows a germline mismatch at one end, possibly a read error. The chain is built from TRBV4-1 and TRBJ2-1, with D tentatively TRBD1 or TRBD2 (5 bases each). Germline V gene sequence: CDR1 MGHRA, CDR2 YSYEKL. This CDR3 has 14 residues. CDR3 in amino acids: CASSQSGTYNEQFF. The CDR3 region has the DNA TGTGCCAGCAGCCAATCCGGGACGTATAATGAGCAGTTCTTC.

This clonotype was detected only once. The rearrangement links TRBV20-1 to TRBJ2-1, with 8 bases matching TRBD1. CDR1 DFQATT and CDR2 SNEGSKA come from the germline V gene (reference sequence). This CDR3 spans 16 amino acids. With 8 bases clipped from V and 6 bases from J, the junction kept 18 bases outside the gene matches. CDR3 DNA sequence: TGCAGTTCCCCCGAAACCAGCCCTGACAGGGGCAATGAGCAGTTCTTC. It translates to CSSPETSPDRGNEQFF.

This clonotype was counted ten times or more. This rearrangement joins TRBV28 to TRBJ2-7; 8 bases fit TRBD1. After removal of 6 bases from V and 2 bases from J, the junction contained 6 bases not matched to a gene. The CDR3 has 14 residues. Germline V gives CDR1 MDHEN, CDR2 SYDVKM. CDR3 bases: TGTGCCAGCAGCAGACAGGGGCGGCCCTACGAGCAGTACGTC. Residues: CASSRQGRPYEQYV.